The source of this T cell receptor beta chain is a study of T cell responses to AZD1222 COVID-19 vaccine. The CDR3 covers 15 residues. Germline V gene sequence: CDR1 SNHLY, CDR2 FYNNEI. With 6 bases clipped from V and 4 bases from J, the junction kept 6 bases outside the gene matches. Regarding this clone: Its specificity is not known.

Study-wide results and limits: A mostly white British donor set with more females was recruited, and clonal diversity was possibly underestimated. Only five to seven individuals given AZD1222 were seropositive at baseline.

Here immunoSEQ multiplex PCR was the method, and the copy in TCRdb shows in-frame clones only, minus some. The table lists some 170,000 clones, over 75% of them singletons, with approximately 4.5% in the top ten. This TCR was sampled from an adult who received the AZD1222 COVID-19 vaccine. The sample in question was peripheral blood, obtained 28 days after the second AZD1222 dose. J is TRBJ2-1 and V is TRBV2; TRBD2 aligns across 10 bases. The CDR3 region has the DNA TGTGCCAGCAGCCCCCTAGCGGGAGAATACAATGAGCAGTTCTTC. Translating gives CASSPLAGEYNEQFF.